One sample yielded the 8 T cell receptor beta chains listed below, sequenced in a study of T cells in Graves' hyperthyroidism and ophthalmopathy. Template material for amplifying TCR beta CDR3 regions consisted of RNA transcripts. During a first-round RT-PCR of the TCR CDR3, the HTBI primer set was used. A single record per CDR3 protein comes from TCRdb applying MiXCR to the multiplex PCR reads. This sample has 300,000 to 400,000 distinct CDR3 sequences, with 21% found just once. The material sequenced was blood. The receptor set was obtained from a woman in her fifties or sixties with Graves' hyperthyroidism.

This clonotype appeared many times. The gene calls are TRBV25-1 and TRBJ1-2; D gene ambiguous. V shed 1 base and J shed 4 bases, with 13 bases lying between them. CDR3 length: 15 amino acids. Germline V gene sequence: CDR1 MGHDK, CDR2 SYGVNS. CDR3 amino acids: CASSEWESEIYGYTF. The CDR3 nucleotides are TGTGCCAGCAGTGAATGGGAATCAGAGATCTATGGCTACACCTTC.

This clonotype appeared many times. The genes are TRBV30 and TRBJ2-7, with TRBD1 as a possible D gene (6 bases). The CDR3 is 11 residues long. Germline CDR1 GTSNPN, CDR2 SVGIG (reference sequence). In DNA form, the CDR3 reads TGTGCTAGTACAGGGACCTACGAGCAGTACTTC. Residues: CASTGTYEQYF.

J is TRBJ2-3 and V is TRBV19; 10 nucleotides align to TRBD1. The CDR3 covers 15 residues. The V segment lost 6 bases and the J segment 4 bases; nucleotides outside the gene matches: 7. Germline V gene sequence: CDR1 LNHDA, CDR2 SQIVND (reference sequence). CDR3 in amino acids: CASRSGQGESDTQYF. As DNA, the CDR3 is TGTGCCAGTAGATCCGGACAGGGGGAGTCAGATACGCAGTATTTT.

This clonotype was recorded many times. The chain has TRBV9 and TRBJ1-1; D perhaps matches TRBD1 (5 bases). Germline loops: CDR1 SGDLS, CDR2 YYNGEE. V was cut by 3 bases and J by 3 bases, with 15 bases left in between. The CDR3 extends over 15 amino acids. The CDR3: CASSAGTLGDTEAFF. CDR3 in DNA: TGTGCCAGCAGCGCAGGGACCCTAGGGGACACTGAAGCTTTCTTT.

This clonotype has a count of ten or more. The chain couples TRBV12-3 or TRBV12-4 to TRBJ1-1, with D perhaps TRBD1 (5 bases). V lost 3 bases and J lost 4, with 12 bases in between. This CDR3 contains 14 residues. CDR3 DNA sequence: TGTGCCAGCAGTTTGGGCAGGGCAGGCACTGAAGCTTTCTTT. Encoded protein: CASSLGRAGTEAFF.

This clonotype was recorded a few times. The rearrangement links TRBV5-1 to TRBJ1-3; 12 bases agree with TRBD1. The CDR3 loop spans 17 amino acids. Germline lookup yields CDR1 SGHRS and CDR2 YFSETQ. The V and J ends lost 3 bases and 4 bases, in that order; junction bases with no gene match: 8. CDR3 sequence: CASSSGTGGLRGNTIYF. The CDR3 DNA sequence: TGCGCCAGCAGCTCCGGGACAGGGGGCTTGCGAGGAAACACCATATATTTT.

The chain recombines TRBV2 with TRBJ1-2; the match to TRBD1 covers 8 bases. Germline CDR1 and CDR2: SNHLY and FYNNEI. The CDR3 sequence is 15 residues long. V gave up 2 bases and J gave up 3 bases; unmatched junction bases: 5. For the CDR3, the DNA is TGTGCCAGCAGTGAAAGACAGGGGCTGGACTATGGCTACACCTTC. Translated, it gives CASSERQGLDYGYTF.

This chain links TRBV25-1 with TRBJ2-1, with 8 bases aligning to TRBD1. Germline V lookup: CDR1 MGHDK, CDR2 SYGVNS. Trimming took 2 bases from V and 5 from J; bases not matched to a gene: 20. This CDR3 region has 20 residues. CDR3 loop: CASSEPLGQGALPTDNEQFF. CDR3 in DNA: TGTGCCAGCAGTGAACCCCTGGGCCAGGGGGCTCTTCCGACCGACAATGAGCAGTTCTTC.